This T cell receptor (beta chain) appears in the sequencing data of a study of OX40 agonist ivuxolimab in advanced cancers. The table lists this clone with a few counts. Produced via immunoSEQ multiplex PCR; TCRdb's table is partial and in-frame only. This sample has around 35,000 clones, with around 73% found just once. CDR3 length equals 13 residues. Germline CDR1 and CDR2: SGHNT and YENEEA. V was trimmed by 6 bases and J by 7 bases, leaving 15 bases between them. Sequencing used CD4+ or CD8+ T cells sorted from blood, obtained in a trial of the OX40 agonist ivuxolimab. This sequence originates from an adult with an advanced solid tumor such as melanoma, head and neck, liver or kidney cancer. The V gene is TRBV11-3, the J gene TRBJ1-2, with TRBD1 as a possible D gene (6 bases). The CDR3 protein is CASSLGAGFGYTF. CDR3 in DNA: TGTGCCAGCAGTTTGGGGGCAGGGTTTGGCTACACCTTC.